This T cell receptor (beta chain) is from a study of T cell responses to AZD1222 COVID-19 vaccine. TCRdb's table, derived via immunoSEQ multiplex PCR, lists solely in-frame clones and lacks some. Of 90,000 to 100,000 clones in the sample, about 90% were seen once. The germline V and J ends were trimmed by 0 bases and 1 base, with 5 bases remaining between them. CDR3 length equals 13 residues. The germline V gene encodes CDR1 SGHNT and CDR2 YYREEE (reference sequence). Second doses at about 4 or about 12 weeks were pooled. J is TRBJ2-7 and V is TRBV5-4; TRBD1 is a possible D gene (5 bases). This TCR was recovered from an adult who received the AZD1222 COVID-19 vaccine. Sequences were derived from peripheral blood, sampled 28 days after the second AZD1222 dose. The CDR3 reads CASSLAGSYEQYF. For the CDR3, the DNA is TGTGCCAGCAGCTTGGCAGGGTCCTACGAGCAGTACTTC. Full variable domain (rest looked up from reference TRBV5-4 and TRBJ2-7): ETGVTQSPTHLIKTRGQQVTLRCSSQSGHNTVSWYQQALGQGPQFIFQYYREEENGRGNFPPRFSGLQFPNYSSELNVNALELDDSALYLCASSLAGSYEQYFGPGTRLTVT.